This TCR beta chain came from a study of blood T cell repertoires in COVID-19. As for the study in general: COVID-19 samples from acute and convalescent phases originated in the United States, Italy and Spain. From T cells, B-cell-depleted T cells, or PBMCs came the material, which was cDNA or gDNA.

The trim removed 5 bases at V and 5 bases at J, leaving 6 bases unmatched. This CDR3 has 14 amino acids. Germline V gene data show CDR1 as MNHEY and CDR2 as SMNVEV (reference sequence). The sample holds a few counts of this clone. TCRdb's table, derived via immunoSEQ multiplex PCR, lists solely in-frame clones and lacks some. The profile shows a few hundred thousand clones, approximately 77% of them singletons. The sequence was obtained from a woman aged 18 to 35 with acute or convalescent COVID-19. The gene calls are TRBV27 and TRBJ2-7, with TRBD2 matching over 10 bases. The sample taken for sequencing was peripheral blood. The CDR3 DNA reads TGTGCCAGCAGTCCCCTAGCGGGAGCTGACGAGCAGTACTTC. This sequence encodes CASSPLAGADEQYF.